This TCR beta chain was recorded in a study of graft-versus-host responses after intestinal transplantation. General study points: Recipient marrow harbored GvH clones, some of which surfaced first in ileum or blood. Allografts from individuals with graft-donor T cell macrochimerism displayed high graft-versus-host to host-versus-graft clonal ratios.

Measured with immunoSEQ multiplex PCR; TCRdb has only the in-frame clones, and not every one. The data hold about 12,000 clones, with around a third observed a single time. The CDR3 extends over 14 amino acids. V lost 5 bases to trimming and J lost 7 bases, with 15 bases between them. Germline V CDR1 and CDR2: SEHNR, FQNEAQ (reference sequence). Irradiated, violet-dye-labeled stimulators (about 200,000) were plated alongside about 200,000 CFSE-labeled responders. Researchers sorted proliferating CFSE-low CD3+CD4+ and CD3+CD8+ responders once the reaction had finished. Sequenced here: alloreactive CD8+ T cells from a mixed lymphocyte reaction culture, sampled before intestinal transplant. Indicated subset: CFSE-low proliferating T cells sorted from roughly six-day pre-transplant mixed lymphocyte reaction (GvH or HvG direction). This rearrangement joins TRBV7-9 to TRBJ2-1; D could derive from TRBD1 or TRBD2 (7 bases each). The sequence was collected from a human patient who received an intestinal transplant. The CDR3 bases are TGTGCCAGCAGCCCCCGACAGGGAGGGAATGAGCAGTTCTTC. Protein product: CASSPRQGGNEQFF. Full variable domain (outside the CDR3, taken from reference TRBV7-9 and TRBJ2-1): DTGVSQNPRHKITKRGQNVTFRCDPISEHNRLYWYRQTLGQGPEFLTYFQNEAQLEKSRLLSDRFSAERPKGSFSTLEIQRTEQGDSAMYLCASSPRQGGNEQFFGPGTRLTVL.